The TCR beta chain under discussion was sequenced for a study of identical twins. Study-level points and caveats: Cross-sectional statistical analysis was relied on for the conclusions, without the same donors being followed.

The CDR3 length is 10 residues. The germline V and J ends were trimmed by 8 bases and 5 bases, with 9 bases remaining between them. Germline CDR1 reads SQVTM; CDR2 reads ANQGSEA. As for this clonotype: Antigen unknown.

TCRdb processed the 5' RACE reads anew with MiXCR; each CDR3 protein has one entry. The repertoire holds about 730,000 distinct CDR3 sequences, 21% seen once, with roughly 4% in the top ten. This same sample was also taken into another study, of T cells expressing NK-cell markers. That work adds: Cells sorted as CD3+CD56+NKG2C+, CD3+CD56+NKG2C- and CD3+CD56-NKG2C+ T cells supplied the TCR beta repertoires. Within several experiments, an anti-gamma-delta TCR antibody kept the sorting limited to alpha-beta TCR T cells.

The sequence derives from a young woman in good health. Sequencing used PBMCs. The genes are TRBV29-1 and TRBJ2-5; D gene uncertain. This CDR3 is CSIRTETQYF. As DNA, the CDR3 is TGCAGCATCAGGACCGAGACCCAGTACTTC.